This T cell receptor beta chain originates from a study of blood T cell repertoires in COVID-19. V was clipped by 2 bases and J by 2 bases, with 22 bases between them. This CDR3 has 19 amino acids. The germline V gene has CDR1 SGHAT and CDR2 FQNNGV. Repertoires were generated with immunoSEQ multiplex PCR, while TCRdb's copy carries only in-frame clones and drops some. This sample yields 200,000 to 250,000 clones, of which more than 80% are seen a single time; roughly 2.6% belongs to the top ten. Sequencing was done on a sample of peripheral blood. The chain is built from TRBV11-2 and TRBJ1-3; D gene uncertain. The TCR sequence derives from a man aged 25 to 45 with COVID-19, enrolled during active disease. DNA of the CDR3: TGTGCCAGCAGCTTAATTAGGCGCGGGGAGGGAGCGCCTGGAAACACCATATATTTT. It codes for CASSLIRRGEGAPGNTIYF. The full variable domain, its missing parts supplied by reference TRBV11-2 and TRBJ1-3, is EAGVAQSPRYKIIEKRQSVAFWCNPISGHATLYWYQQILGQGPKLLIQFQNNGVVDDSQLPKDRFSAERLKGVDSTLKIQPAKLEDSAVYLCASSLIRRGEGAPGNTIYFGEGSWLTVV.